A single sample gave rise to the 11 T cell receptor beta chains below, sequenced in a study of T cells in Graves' hyperthyroidism and ophthalmopathy. The CDR3 regions of TCR beta were amplified from RNA transcripts. The HTBI set primed first-round TCR CDR3 RT-PCR. MiXCR was run by TCRdb on the multiplex PCR reads, yielding one entry per CDR3 protein. Here the sample spans around 690,000 distinct CDR3 sequences, roughly a sixth being singletons. Sequencing was carried out using blood. Receptors were obtained from a man aged 45-60 years with Graves' hyperthyroidism.

This clonotype was found many times. The chain carries TRBV10-3 and TRBJ2-1; tentative D call: TRBD2 (6 bases). The V end lost 6 bases, the J end lost 2 bases, and 17 bases lay between the germline ends. Germline values: CDR1 ENHRY, CDR2 SYGVKD. The CDR3 covers 16 residues. Written as DNA, the CDR3 is TGTGCCATCAGGGACAAGGAGGGCCCAGCCTACAATGAGCAGTTCTTC. It is translated as CAIRDKEGPAYNEQFF.

In this sample, this clonotype turned up a few times. This chain uses TRBV11-3 with TRBJ2-3; 9 positions agree with TRBD2. This CDR3 region has 17 residues. Germline loops: CDR1 SGHNT, CDR2 YENEEA. J gave up 5 bases and V 5 bases, and 14 bases lay outside the gene matches. CDR3 loop: CASSARPSGTIEDTQYF. In nucleotides, the CDR3 is TGTGCCAGCAGCGCCCGTCCTAGCGGGACTATAGAAGATACGCAGTATTTT.

The sample holds many counts of this clonotype. V gene TRBV24-1 combines with J gene TRBJ2-5, with 10 bases matching TRBD1. Germline CDR1 and CDR2: KGHDR and SFDVKD. Losses at the gene ends were 0 bases for V and 4 bases for J; bases not matched to a gene: 1. This CDR3 comprises 15 residues. This CDR3 is CATSDLDRGPETQYF. CDR3 sequence (DNA): TGTGCCACCAGTGATTTGGACAGGGGGCCAGAGACCCAGTACTTC.

Details on this clonotype: One base away lies a much larger clone, so this may be a sequencing read error. The conserved closing phenylalanine or tryptophan is absent in this CDR3, likely reflecting a read error. This chain joins TRBV28 and TRBJ2-7, with TRBD2 matching 9 bases. The CDR3 has 14 residues. V gave up 5 bases and J gave up 2 bases; unmatched junction bases: 4. The germline V gene has CDR1 MDHEN and CDR2 SYDVKM. Written as DNA, the CDR3 is TGTGCCAGCAGTCCTAGCGGGGCAACCTACGAGCAGTACCTC. It is translated as CASSPSGATYEQYL.

This clonotype was picked up many times. This rearrangement joins TRBV2 to TRBJ2-2; possible D gene TRBD2, 5 bases. V was pared by 7 bases and J by 4 bases, with 16 bases between. Germline V gives CDR1 SNHLY, CDR2 FYNNEI. CDR3 size: 15 residues. The CDR3 nucleotides read TGTGCCAGCACGGGGTGGAAGCTGGGCACCGGGGAGCTGTTTTTT. As protein: CASTGWKLGTGELFF. The full variable domain, with the rest looked up from reference TRBV2 and TRBJ2-2, is EPEVTQTPSHQVTQMGQEVILRCVPISNHLYFYWYRQILGQKVEFLVSFYNNEISEKSEIFDDQFSVERPDGSNFTLKIRSTKLEDSAMYFCASTGWKLGTGELFFGEGSRLTVL.

This clonotype has ten or more counts. The chain employs TRBV12-3 or TRBV12-4 and TRBJ1-5; TRBD1 matches at 9 bases. This CDR3 spans 16 amino acids. V dropped 7 bases and J dropped 0; count of bases not matched to a gene: 7. CDR3 bases: TGTGCCAGCACCCGGACAGGGGCGGTTAGCAATCAGCCCCAGCATTTT. It encodes CASTRTGAVSNQPQHF.

This chain connects TRBV6-1 to TRBJ2-2, with 8 bases aligning to TRBD2. Losses at the gene ends were 6 bases for V and 7 bases for J; bases not matched to a gene: 10. The CDR3 totals 15 residues. From germline, CDR1 is MNHNS and CDR2 SASEGT. The CDR3 reads CASSRNSGNNGELFF. CDR3 bases: TGTGCCAGCAGCCGCAATAGCGGGAATAACGGGGAGCTGTTTTTT.

The rearrangement links TRBV29-1 to TRBJ2-5, with D possibly being TRBD2 (6 bases). This CDR3 has 15 amino acids. Trimming shortened V by 3 bases and J by 0 bases, and 14 bases separated the two germline ends. Per germline, CDR1 SQVTM and CDR2 ANQGSEA. The CDR3 region is CSVEPGLMYQETQYF. CDR3 coding DNA: TGCAGCGTTGAGCCGGGACTCATGTACCAAGAGACCCAGTACTTC.

Many counts were recorded for this clonotype. The chain employs TRBV2 and TRBJ2-7; D tentatively reads TRBD1 or TRBD2 (5 bases each). The V gene lost 5 bases and the J gene lost 0 bases, with 11 bases spanning the gap. CDR1 SNHLY and CDR2 FYNNEI come from the germline V gene. This CDR3 region has 14 residues. The CDR3 DNA is TGTGCCAGCAGTCGGGACCAAAGCTCCTACGAGCAGTACTTC. Amino acids: CASSRDQSSYEQYF.

Ten or more counts support this clonotype. The chain employs TRBV5-1 and TRBJ2-7; D may be TRBD1 (5 bases). The CDR3 covers 14 residues. Trimming took off 0 bases at V and 0 bases at J, with 7 bases between the two ends. Germline V gives CDR1 SGHRS, CDR2 YFSETQ. The CDR3 here is CASSLGQLSYEQYF. CDR3 coding DNA: TGCGCCAGCAGCTTGGGACAGCTCTCCTACGAGCAGTACTTC.

This clonotype was seen at least ten times. The chain is built from TRBV20-1 and TRBJ2-1; 8 bases line up with TRBD2. Germline lookup yields CDR1 DFQATT and CDR2 SNEGSKA (reference sequence). The CDR3 extends over 15 amino acids. V shed 0 bases and J 5 bases; nucleotides not matched to a gene: 6. The CDR3 loop reads CSARETGGPNNEQFF. Written as DNA, the CDR3 is TGCAGTGCTAGAGAGACGGGAGGGCCAAACAATGAGCAGTTCTTC.